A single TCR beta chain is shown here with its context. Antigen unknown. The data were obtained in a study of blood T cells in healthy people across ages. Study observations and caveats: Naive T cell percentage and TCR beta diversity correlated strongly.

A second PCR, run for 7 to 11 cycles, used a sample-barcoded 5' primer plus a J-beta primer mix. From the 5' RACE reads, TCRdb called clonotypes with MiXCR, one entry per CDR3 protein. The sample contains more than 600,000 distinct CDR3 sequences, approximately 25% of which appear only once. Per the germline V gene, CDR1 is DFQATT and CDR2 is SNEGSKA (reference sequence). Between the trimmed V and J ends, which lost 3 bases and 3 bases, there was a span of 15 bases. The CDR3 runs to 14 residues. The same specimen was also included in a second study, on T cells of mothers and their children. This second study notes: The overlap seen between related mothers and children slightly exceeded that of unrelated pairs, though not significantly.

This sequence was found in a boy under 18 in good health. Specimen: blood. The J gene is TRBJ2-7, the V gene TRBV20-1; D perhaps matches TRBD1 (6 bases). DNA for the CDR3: TGCAGTGCTAGGACGGGTTTAGGGGGCTACGAGCAGTACTTC. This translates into CSARTGLGGYEQYF.